Each of the 25 T cell receptor beta chains below was sequenced from the same sample in a study of CD8 T cells in ankylosing spondylitis. Study-level points and caveats: Seemingly characteristic of ankylosing spondylitis blood was a TCR beta motif consisting of under ten highly homologous variants.

Using its own MiXCR run on the 5' RACE reads, TCRdb lists one record per CDR3 protein. The profile shows hundreds of thousands of distinct CDR3 sequences, roughly a quarter of them singletons. No antigen is known for these receptors. The sequenced sample consisted of blood, either unsorted or a sorted T cell fraction (not recorded which). These receptors all come from a male donor with ankylosing spondylitis.

This clonotype came up once. The chain links TRBV20-1 to TRBJ2-1; possibly TRBD1 for D (6 bases). Germline values: CDR1 DFQATT, CDR2 SNEGSKA (reference sequence). Trimming cost V 3 bases and J 4 bases, with 10 bases left between them. The CDR3 loop spans 13 amino acids. CDR3 amino acids: CSARQDRYNEQFF. CDR3 nucleotides: TGCAGTGCTAGGCAGGACAGATACAATGAGCAGTTCTTC.

J is TRBJ2-1 and V is TRBV30; 10 positions agree with TRBD1. Germline CDR1 is GTSNPN and CDR2 is SVGIG (reference sequence). V trimming: 4 bases; J trimming: 3 bases; junction bases outside the gene matches: 12. The CDR3 has 17 amino acids. In DNA form, the CDR3 reads TGTGCCTGGAATTCGGCCGTCCGGGACAGGGGCTACAATGAGCAGTTCTTC. Its protein is CAWNSAVRDRGYNEQFF.

This sequence joins TRBV6-5 and TRBJ2-7; weak D call: TRBD1 (5 bases). Germline CDR1 is MNHEY and CDR2 is SVGAGI. Trimming removed 4 bases at V and 0 bases at J, with 10 bases between. The CDR3 has 14 amino acids. DNA for the CDR3: TGTGCCAGCAGTTTAAAGACAGCCTCCTACGAGCAGTACGTC. This sequence encodes CASSLKTASYEQYV.

The chain has TRBV7-6 and TRBJ2-3; D is possibly TRBD1 (6 bases). From germline, CDR1 is SGHVS and CDR2 FNYEAQ. The CDR3 is 16 residues long. The germline V and J ends were trimmed by 2 bases and 4 bases, with 16 bases remaining between them. The CDR3 sequence: CASSLTLTTGPDTQYF. The CDR3 coding sequence is TGTGCCAGCAGCTTAACCCTAACAACAGGGCCAGATACGCAGTATTTT.

This rearrangement joins TRBV7-8 to TRBJ2-3; possibly TRBD2 for D (5 bases). V shed 2 bases and J shed 4 bases, with 10 bases lying between them. Per germline, CDR1 SGHVS and CDR2 FQNEAQ. This CDR3 has 14 residues. The CDR3 DNA sequence: TGTGCCAGCAGCTTAAACGTGGAGGCAGATACGCAGTATTTT. Translated: CASSLNVEADTQYF.

This clonotype was detected many times. One end of the junction fails to match germline, which may point to a read error. V gene TRBV29-1 combines with J gene TRBJ2-2; a weak D match, TRBD2 (6 bases). This CDR3 spans 14 amino acids. Germline values: CDR1 SQVTM, CDR2 ANQGSEA. The CDR3 region is CSVEDGGNSGELFF. DNA of the CDR3: TGCAGCGTTGAAGATGGGGGGAACTCCGGGGAGCTGTTTTTT.

The rearrangement joins TRBV3-1 to TRBJ1-6; the D is unclear. The CDR3 has 14 amino acids. Between the trimmed V and J ends, which lost 2 bases and 9 bases, there was a span of 11 bases. CDR1 is LGHDT, CDR2 YNNKEL, per germline (reference sequence). In DNA, the CDR3 is TGTGCCAGCAGCCAAACCGGGTTGGGTTCACCCCTCCACTTT. Protein sequence: CASSQTGLGSPLHF.

This clonotype came up a few times. The chain recombines TRBV20-1 with TRBJ2-6; D is unclear. V shed 6 bases and J shed 0 bases, with 12 bases lying between them. Germline V gives CDR1 DFQATT, CDR2 SNEGSKA (reference sequence). The CDR3 runs to 15 residues. CDR3: CSASIFGSGANVLTF. CDR3 in DNA: TGCAGTGCCAGCATATTCGGCTCTGGGGCCAACGTCCTGACTTTC.

The chain employs TRBV12-3 or TRBV12-4 and TRBJ2-5, with D uncertain. Between the trimmed V and J ends, which lost 6 bases and 5 bases, there was a span of 10 bases. The CDR3 loop spans 12 amino acids. This CDR3 reads CASSRVEETQYF. The CDR3 DNA sequence: TGTGCCAGCAGCCGAGTAGAGGAGACCCAGTACTTC.

The sample holds a few counts of this clonotype. This chain joins TRBV20-1 and TRBJ1-2; perhaps TRBD1 as D (5 bases). The V end was cut by 4 bases, the J end by 3 bases, with 12 bases between. Germline V gene data show CDR1 as DFQATT and CDR2 as SNEGSKA (reference sequence). The CDR3 is made up of 13 amino acids. The CDR3 protein is CSATGPADYGYTF. CDR3 in DNA: TGCAGTGCTACGGGACCAGCCGACTATGGCTACACCTTC.

This chain uses TRBV11-2 with TRBJ2-1; the D gene is possibly TRBD1 (6 bases). V was cut by 7 bases and J by 8 bases, with 9 bases left in between. In germline, CDR1 is SGHAT, CDR2 FQNNGV. This CDR3 spans 11 amino acids. CDR3 sequence: CASNNRDEQFF. The DNA of the CDR3 is TGTGCCAGCAACAACAGGGATGAGCAGTTCTTC.

This chain uses TRBV5-6 with TRBJ2-5; 12 bases are shared with TRBD2. The V gene's germline CDR1 is SGHDT and CDR2 YYEEEE. This CDR3 region has 15 residues. With V trimmed by 7 bases and J by 0 bases, 4 bases remained unmatched. The CDR3 here is CASGLAGGYQETQYF. The CDR3 coding sequence is TGTGCCAGCGGCCTAGCGGGAGGGTACCAAGAGACCCAGTACTTC.

This clonotype has a handful of counts. The chain links TRBV5-6 to TRBJ2-1, with 12 bases aligning to TRBD2. V was pared by 3 bases and J by 5 bases, with 9 bases of the junction left unmatched. The CDR3 is 17 amino acids. From germline, CDR1 is SGHDT and CDR2 YYEEEE. DNA of the CDR3: TGTGCCAGCAGCTGGGACCTACTAGCGGGGGGTCACAATGAGCAGTTCTTC. Residues: CASSWDLLAGGHNEQFF.

This clonotype was seen only a few times. V is TRBV5-1 and J is TRBJ2-2; D perhaps matches TRBD2 (6 bases). V shed 4 bases and J shed 8 bases, with 12 bases lying between them. The V gene's germline CDR1 is SGHRS and CDR2 YFSETQ. The CDR3 length is 13 residues. The CDR3 reads CASSLEGIGELFF. CDR3 nucleotide sequence: TGCGCCAGCAGCCTGGAGGGGATTGGGGAGCTGTTTTTT.

This clonotype appeared many times. The chain recombines TRBV3-1 with TRBJ2-2; 11 bases are a match to TRBD2. CDR1 LGHDT and CDR2 YNNKEL come from the germline V gene (reference sequence). The trim removed 4 bases at V and 2 bases at J, leaving 3 bases unmatched. CDR3 length: 16 amino acids. The CDR3 loop is CASSPRLAGNTGELFF. Written as DNA, the CDR3 is TGTGCCAGCAGCCCTAGACTAGCGGGAAACACCGGGGAGCTGTTTTTT.

Ten or more counts support this clonotype. The V gene is TRBV2, the J gene TRBJ2-2; 7 nucleotides line up with TRBD1. Looked up from germline, CDR1 is SNHLY and CDR2 is FYNNEI. Trimming at V came to 4 bases and at J to 1 base, leaving 0 bases not matched to a gene. The CDR3 sequence is 14 residues long. In nucleotides, the CDR3 is TGTGCCAGCAGTGGACAGGGGAACACCGGGGAGCTGTTTTTT. Residues: CASSGQGNTGELFF.

This clonotype was observed a handful of times. The J gene is TRBJ2-7, the V gene TRBV7-2; D gene unclear. This CDR3 has 11 residues. V was clipped by 5 bases and J by 2 bases, with 4 bases between them. Germline V gene sequence: CDR1 SGHTA, CDR2 FQGNSA. The CDR3 DNA follows: TGTGCCAGCAGCCTCACCTACGAGCAGTACGTC. It specifies CASSLTYEQYV.

Many counts were recorded for this clonotype. J is TRBJ2-5 and V is TRBV5-1; 8 nucleotides line up with TRBD2. Germline V gene lookup returns CDR1 SGHRS and CDR2 YFSETQ. V lost 2 bases to trimming and J lost 3 bases; unmatched junction nucleotides: 3. This CDR3 contains 14 residues. The CDR3 sequence: CASSFQAGEETQYF. The CDR3 DNA is TGCGCCAGCAGCTTCCAAGCGGGAGAAGAGACCCAGTACTTC. Full variable domain (rest looked up from reference TRBV5-1 and TRBJ2-5): KAGVTQTPRYLIKTRGQQVTLSCSPISGHRSVSWYQQTPGQGLQFLFEYFSETQRNKGNFPGRFSGRQFSNSRSEMNVSTLELGDSALYLCASSFQAGEETQYFGPGTRLLVL.

This chain connects TRBV2 to TRBJ2-7; 7 nucleotides align to TRBD2. The CDR3 is made up of 14 amino acids. Germline loops: CDR1 SNHLY, CDR2 FYNNEI. V shed 3 bases, J shed 3 bases, and the junction held 5 bases outside the gene matches. CDR3 sequence reads: CASSEWGGGYEQYF. In DNA, the CDR3 is TGTGCCAGCAGTGAGTGGGGGGGGGGCTACGAGCAGTACTTC.

This clonotype was picked up a small number of times. This chain joins TRBV25-1 and TRBJ1-2; D is perhaps TRBD1 (5 bases). The V and J ends lost 4 bases and 4 bases respectively, with 16 bases between them. The germline gives CDR1 MGHDK, CDR2 SYGVNS. The CDR3 extends over 15 amino acids. The CDR3 DNA reads TGTGCCAGCAGTGCTCCAGGCGACAGTTCCTATGGCTACACCTTC. Translation: CASSAPGDSSYGYTF.

This clonotype has more than one count but fewer than ten. V usage is TRBV5-1 and J usage is TRBJ2-7; 9 bases map to TRBD1. J lost 2 bases, V lost 1 base, and 4 bases had no gene match. The CDR3 totals 15 residues. Germline lookup yields CDR1 SGHRS and CDR2 YFSETQ. The CDR3 nucleotides are TGCGCCAGCAGCTTGACAGGGGGCGATGCCTACGAGCAGTACTTC. As protein: CASSLTGGDAYEQYF.

This clonotype occurred a few times. J is TRBJ1-1 and V is TRBV5-1; D remains unclear. V was trimmed by 2 bases and J by 0 bases, leaving 8 bases between them. In germline, CDR1 is SGHRS, CDR2 YFSETQ. CDR3 length equals 14 residues. The CDR3 spells CASSLRRLNTEAFF. The CDR3 DNA follows: TGCGCCAGCAGCTTACGACGGTTGAACACTGAAGCTTTCTTT.

The chain employs TRBV5-1 and TRBJ2-1; a weak D match, TRBD2 (5 bases). This CDR3 is built from 16 residues. The V end was cut by 0 bases, the J end by 7 bases, with 17 bases between. Germline assignment: CDR1 SGHRS and CDR2 YFSETQ. This CDR3 reads CASSLASVATGNEQFF. CDR3 in DNA: TGCGCCAGCAGCTTGGCCTCGGTAGCGACCGGGAATGAGCAGTTCTTC. Variable domain in full (rest from reference TRBV5-1 and TRBJ2-1): KAGVTQTPRYLIKTRGQQVTLSCSPISGHRSVSWYQQTPGQGLQFLFEYFSETQRNKGNFPGRFSGRQFSNSRSEMNVSTLELGDSALYLCASSLASVATGNEQFFGPGTRLTVL.

The rearrangement joins TRBV6-2 or TRBV6-3 to TRBJ1-3; TRBD1 might be the D (5 bases). CDR1 and CDR2 (germline): MNHEY, SVGEGT. The ends were cut back, 5 bases at V and 2 bases at J, with 19 bases in the middle. CDR3 length: 17 residues. The CDR3 region is CASSHRQRDATGNTIYF. The CDR3 nucleotides read TGTGCCAGCAGTCACCGACAGAGGGATGCCACTGGAAACACCATATATTTT.

This clonotype was observed a handful of times. CDR3 loop: CASSLVGKGETQYF. Written as DNA, the CDR3 is TGTGCCAGCAGCTTGGTAGGGAAAGGAGAGACCCAGTACTTC. The chain joins TRBV27 to TRBJ2-5; D call uncertain. Trimming pared 6 bases from V and 4 bases from J, leaving 15 bases between. The CDR3 length is 14 residues. CDR1 and CDR2 (germline): MNHEY, SMNVEV (reference sequence).